One and the same sample provided the 8 T cell receptor beta chains below, sequenced in a study of T cells in Graves' hyperthyroidism and ophthalmopathy. TCR beta CDR3 regions were amplified from RNA. In the first-round RT-PCR of the TCR CDR3, the HTBI primer set was used. TCRdb redid the calling of the multiplex PCR reads with MiXCR, one entry per CDR3 protein. Seen here are fewer than 450,000 distinct CDR3 sequences, over 12% observed once, and the top ten hold approximately 27%. Sequencing was performed on blood. The receptors originated from a man aged 45-65 years with Graves' ophthalmopathy.

The chain employs TRBV28 and TRBJ2-7; unclear D gene. From germline, CDR1 is MDHEN and CDR2 SYDVKM. There are 13 residues in the CDR3. Between the trimmed V and J ends, which lost 5 bases and 7 bases, there was a span of 15 bases. CDR3 amino acids: CASSLSPPGEQYF. CDR3 sequence (DNA): TGTGCCAGCAGTCTGAGCCCCCCGGGTGAGCAGTACTTC. Full variable domain (remainder filled in from reference TRBV28 and TRBJ2-7): DVKVTQSSRYLVKRTGEKVFLECVQDMDHENMFWYRQDPGLGLRLIYFSYDVKMKEKGDIPEGYSVSREKKERFSLILESASTNQTSMYLCASSLSPPGEQYFGPGTRLTVT.

This clonotype was detected ten times or more. The rearrangement links TRBV7-3 to TRBJ2-1; TRBD1 or TRBD2 may be the D gene (5 bases each). The V end lost 3 bases, the J end lost 5 bases, and 8 bases lay between the germline ends. This CDR3 contains 13 residues. The germline V gene has CDR1 SGHTA and CDR2 FQGTGA. For the CDR3, the DNA is TGTGCCAGCAGCTTGGGGGTGGACAATGAGCAGTTCTTC. It encodes CASSLGVDNEQFF.

This clonotype was found many times. The J gene is TRBJ2-1, the V gene TRBV5-1, with 9 positions matching TRBD2. The length of the CDR3 is 15 residues. The germline gives CDR1 SGHRS, CDR2 YFSETQ. V was pared by 0 bases and J by 9 bases, with 7 bases of the junction left unmatched. The CDR3 spells CASSLDAGGPGEQFF. The CDR3 DNA reads as TGCGCCAGCAGCTTGGATGCGGGAGGGCCCGGTGAGCAGTTCTTC.

The rearrangement links TRBV29-1 to TRBJ2-7; TRBD1 aligns across 12 bases. Looked up from germline, CDR1 is SQVTM and CDR2 is ANQGSEA. Trimming removed 7 bases from V and 7 bases from J; junction bases left unmatched: 14. This CDR3 has 15 residues. CDR3 sequence (DNA): TGCAGCGCTGGGGGGGACAGGGGGCGGCCGGTTGAGCAGTACTTC. This sequence encodes CSAGGDRGRPVEQYF.

The sample holds many counts of this clonotype. Written as DNA, the CDR3 is TGTGCCAGCAGCGCCATGCTAGGTTACAATGAGCAGTTCTTC. Translation: CASSAMLGYNEQFF. The chain employs TRBV3-1 and TRBJ2-1; no clear D gene. CDR3 length equals 14 residues. Germline values: CDR1 LGHDT, CDR2 YNNKEL (reference sequence). The ends were cut back, 5 bases at V and 4 bases at J, with 12 bases in the middle.

This clonotype was counted many times. This chain connects TRBV27 to TRBJ2-3; no clear D. This CDR3 contains 17 residues. CDR1 and CDR2 from the germline V gene are MNHEY and SMNVEV (reference sequence). V was shortened by 6 bases and J by 1 base, with 20 bases between the two germline ends. The CDR3 is CASSGRRVSRGTDTQYF. In DNA, the CDR3 is TGTGCCAGCAGCGGACGCCGGGTTTCGCGCGGCACAGATACGCAGTATTTT.

This clonotype was observed many times. The V and J genes are TRBV5-1 and TRBJ1-1; D possibly corresponds to TRBD1 (5 bases). This CDR3 comprises 15 residues. The germline CDR1 and CDR2 sequences are SGHRS and YFSETQ. Deletions cut 1 base from V and 3 bases from J, with 13 bases between. DNA for the CDR3: TGCGCCAGCAGCTTGAAGGAGATGGGGCACACTGAAGCTTTCTTT. This encodes CASSLKEMGHTEAFF.

This clonotype was recorded many times. The V gene is TRBV18, the J gene TRBJ1-1; weak D call: TRBD1 (6 bases). Trimming stripped 6 bases from V and 4 bases from J, with 15 bases between. Germline CDR1 is KGHSH and CDR2 is LQKENI. The CDR3 sequence is 14 residues long. CDR3 sequence (DNA): TGTGCCAGCTCGTCCACAGGGAGTTCCACTGAAGCTTTCTTT. As protein: CASSSTGSSTEAFF.